A single sample gave rise to the 7 T cell receptor beta chains below, sequenced in a study of T cell repertoires in cytomegalovirus infection. TCRdb ran MiXCR on the reads and lists one entry per CDR3 protein. The sample includes approximately 260,000 distinct CDR3 sequences, approximately 15% of them seen just once. The sample consisted of CD8+ T cells from PBMCs. Source of these receptors: a human donor in good health (CMV status not recorded). Some clones in this sample may be carry-over from other donors' samples.

This clonotype was recorded at least ten times. The chain uses TRBV12-3 or TRBV12-4 and TRBJ2-2, with unresolved D. The CDR3 length is 15 residues. The V end was cut by 5 bases, the J end by 7 bases, with 17 bases between. CDR3 coding DNA: TGTGCCAGCAGTGGCCAACCCCCTCCTCTCGGGGAGCTGTTTTTT. Protein product: CASSGQPPPLGELFF.

This clonotype was picked up many times. This chain joins TRBV7-8 and TRBJ1-2; D is unclear. Trimming removed 5 bases at V and 3 bases at J, with 16 bases between. Germline V gives CDR1 SGHVS, CDR2 FQNEAQ. The CDR3 loop spans 15 amino acids. CDR3 residues: CASSPRTPKDYGYTF. The CDR3 DNA reads TGTGCCAGCAGCCCAAGGACTCCGAAAGACTATGGCTACACCTTC.

The chain is built from TRBV7-6 and TRBJ1-1; D remains ambiguous. The CDR3 is 15 residues long. Trimming stripped 1 base from V and 0 bases from J, with 9 bases between. In germline, CDR1 is SGHVS, CDR2 FNYEAQ. CDR3 sequence (DNA): TGTGCCAGCAGCTTAGTCTCATTCCTGAACACTGAAGCTTTCTTT. Amino acids: CASSLVSFLNTEAFF.

This clonotype was seen at least ten times. This chain connects TRBV7-9 to TRBJ2-1; possible D gene TRBD2, 6 bases. Per the germline V gene, CDR1 is SEHNR and CDR2 is FQNEAQ (reference sequence). The CDR3 has 15 amino acids. Trimming took 5 bases from V and 5 from J, leaving 16 bases between them. This CDR3 is CASSPSWGENNEQFF. The CDR3, as DNA: TGTGCCAGCAGCCCATCGTGGGGGGAGAACAATGAGCAGTTCTTC.

There are many counts of this clonotype. The chain joins TRBV19 to TRBJ2-1; a weak D match, TRBD1 (6 bases). Trimming took 8 bases from V and 3 from J, leaving 14 bases between them. CDR3 length: 14 amino acids. Germline V CDR1 and CDR2: LNHDA, SQIVND (reference sequence). The CDR3 nucleotides are TGTGCCAGTTCAGGGGTTTGGGACTACAATGAGCAGTTCTTC. This sequence encodes CASSGVWDYNEQFF.

The table lists this clonotype with a few counts. This chain joins TRBV27 and TRBJ2-7; a possible D gene is TRBD1 (5 bases). Germline V gene data show CDR1 as MNHEY and CDR2 as SMNVEV (reference sequence). The V and J ends lost 10 bases and 3 bases respectively, with 22 bases between them. The CDR3 totals 15 residues. The CDR3 region has the DNA TGTGCCACCGAAACGCCGCTAATGGACAACTACGAGCAGTACTTC. Translated, it gives CATETPLMDNYEQYF.

There are many counts of this clonotype. The chain couples TRBV28 to TRBJ2-7; maybe TRBD1 (6 bases). Germline V gene sequence: CDR1 MDHEN, CDR2 SYDVKM. Trimming stripped 5 bases from V and 3 bases from J, with 11 bases between. The length of the CDR3 is 13 residues. The CDR3 coding sequence is TGTGCCAGCAGTCGGGGCAGGGGCTACGAGCAGTACTTC. Translation: CASSRGRGYEQYF.